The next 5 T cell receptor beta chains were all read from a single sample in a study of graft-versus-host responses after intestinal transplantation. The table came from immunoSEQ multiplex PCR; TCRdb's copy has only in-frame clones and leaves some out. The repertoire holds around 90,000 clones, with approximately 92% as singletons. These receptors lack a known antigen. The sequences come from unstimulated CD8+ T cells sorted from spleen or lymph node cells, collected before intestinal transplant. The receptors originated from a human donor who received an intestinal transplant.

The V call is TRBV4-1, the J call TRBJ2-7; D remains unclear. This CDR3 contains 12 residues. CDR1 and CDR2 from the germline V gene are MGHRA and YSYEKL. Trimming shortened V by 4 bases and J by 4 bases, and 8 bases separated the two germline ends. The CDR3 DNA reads TGCGCCAGCAGCCCCCCGTCGTACGAGCAGTACTTC. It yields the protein CASSPPSYEQYF.

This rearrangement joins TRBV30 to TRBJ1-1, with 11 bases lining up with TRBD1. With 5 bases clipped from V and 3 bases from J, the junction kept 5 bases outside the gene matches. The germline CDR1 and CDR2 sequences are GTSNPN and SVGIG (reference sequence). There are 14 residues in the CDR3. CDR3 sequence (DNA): TGTGCCTGGGGACAGGGGGCGGGGGACACTGAAGCTTTCTTT. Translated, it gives CAWGQGAGDTEAFF.

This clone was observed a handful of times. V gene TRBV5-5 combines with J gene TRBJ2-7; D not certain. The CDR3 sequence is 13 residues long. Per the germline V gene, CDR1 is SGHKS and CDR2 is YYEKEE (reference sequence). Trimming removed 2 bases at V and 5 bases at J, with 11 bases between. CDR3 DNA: TGTGCCAGCAGCTTACCGGGTTTACACGAGCAGTACTTC. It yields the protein CASSLPGLHEQYF.

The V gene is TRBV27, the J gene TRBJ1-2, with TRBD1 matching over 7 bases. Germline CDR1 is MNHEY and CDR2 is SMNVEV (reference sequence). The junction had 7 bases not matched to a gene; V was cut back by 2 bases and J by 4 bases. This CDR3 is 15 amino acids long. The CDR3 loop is CASSLGRDRVYGYTF. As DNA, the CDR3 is TGTGCCAGCAGTTTAGGAAGAGACAGGGTCTATGGCTACACCTTC.

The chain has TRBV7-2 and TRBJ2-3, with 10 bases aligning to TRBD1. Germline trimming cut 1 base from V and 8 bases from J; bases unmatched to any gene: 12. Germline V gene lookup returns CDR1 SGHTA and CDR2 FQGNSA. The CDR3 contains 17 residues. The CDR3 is CASSLVRARQGAGTQYF. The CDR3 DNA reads TGTGCCAGCAGCTTAGTCAGGGCCCGACAGGGGGCTGGTACGCAGTATTTT.